This T cell receptor (beta chain) was recorded in a study of blood T cells in healthy people across ages. On the study more broadly: Template switching captured about one barcoded beta molecule per two T cells.

Each donor's blood draw was around 10 milliliters of peripheral blood. This clonotype was counted a few times. Primers used in a second PCR of about 6 to 11 cycles were a sample-barcoded 5' primer and a J-beta primer mix. There were at least 2.5 million CDR3-containing paired-end reads obtained from each sample. TCRdb used MiXCR to reprocess the 5' RACE reads, holding one entry per CDR3 protein. The table shows about 570,000 distinct CDR3 sequences, with roughly 28% occurring only once. The sequenced sample was blood. The clonotype comes from a woman between 70 and 85 years old in good health.

The CDR3 spells CATSRGRSSGANVLTF. For the CDR3, the DNA is TGTGCCACCAGCAGGGGACGCTCTTCTGGGGCCAACGTCCTGACTTTC. V is TRBV15 and J is TRBJ2-6; D tentatively fits TRBD1 or TRBD2 (5 bases each). In germline, CDR1 is LNHNV, CDR2 YYDKDF (reference sequence). There are 16 residues in the CDR3. V was cut by 3 bases and J by 1 base, with 10 bases left in between.